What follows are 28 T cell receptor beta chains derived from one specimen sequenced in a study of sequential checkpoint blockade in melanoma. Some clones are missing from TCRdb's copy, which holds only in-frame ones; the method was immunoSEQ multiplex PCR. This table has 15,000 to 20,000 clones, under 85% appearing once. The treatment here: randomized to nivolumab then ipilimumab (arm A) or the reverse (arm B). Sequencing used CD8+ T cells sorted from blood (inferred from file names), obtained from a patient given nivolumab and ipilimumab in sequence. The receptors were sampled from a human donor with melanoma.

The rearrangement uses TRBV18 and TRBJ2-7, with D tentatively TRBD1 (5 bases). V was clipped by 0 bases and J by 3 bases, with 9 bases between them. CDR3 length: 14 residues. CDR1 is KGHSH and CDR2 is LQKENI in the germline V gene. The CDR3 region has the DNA TGTGCCAGCTCACCACCTGACAGAAACTACGAGCAGTACTTC. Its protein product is CASSPPDRNYEQYF. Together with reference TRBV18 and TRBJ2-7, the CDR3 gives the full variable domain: NAGVMQNPRHLVRRRGQEARLRCSPMKGHSHVYWYRQLPEEGLKFMVYLQKENIIDESGMPKERFSAEFPKEGPSILRIQQVVRGDSAAYFCASSPPDRNYEQYFGPGTRLTVT.

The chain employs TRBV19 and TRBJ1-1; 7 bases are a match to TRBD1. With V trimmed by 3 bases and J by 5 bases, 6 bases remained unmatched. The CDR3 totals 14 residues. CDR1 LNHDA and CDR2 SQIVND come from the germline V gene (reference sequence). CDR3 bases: TGTGCCAGTAGTATTAGGGGACAGAAAACTGAAGCTTTCTTT. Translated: CASSIRGQKTEAFF.

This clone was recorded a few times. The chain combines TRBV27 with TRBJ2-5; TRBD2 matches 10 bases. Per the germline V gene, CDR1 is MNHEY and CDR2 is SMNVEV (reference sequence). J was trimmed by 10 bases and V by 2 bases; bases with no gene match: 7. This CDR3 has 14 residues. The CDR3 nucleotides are TGTGCCAGCAGTTTAAAACTAGCGGGGTACCTCCAGTACTTC. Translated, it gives CASSLKLAGYLQYF.

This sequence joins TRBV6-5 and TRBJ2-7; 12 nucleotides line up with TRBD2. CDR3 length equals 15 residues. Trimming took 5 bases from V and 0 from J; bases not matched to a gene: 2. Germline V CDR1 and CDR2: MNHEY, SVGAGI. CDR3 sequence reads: CASSATSGSSYEQYF. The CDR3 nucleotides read TGTGCCAGCAGTGCGACTAGCGGGAGCTCCTACGAGCAGTACTTC.

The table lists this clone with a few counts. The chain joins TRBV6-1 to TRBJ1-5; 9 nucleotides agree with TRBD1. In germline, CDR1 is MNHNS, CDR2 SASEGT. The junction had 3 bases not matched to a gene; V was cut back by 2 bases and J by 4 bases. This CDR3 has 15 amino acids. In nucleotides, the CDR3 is TGTGCCAGCAGTGAAACAGGACAGGGGAATCAGCCCCAGCATTTT. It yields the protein CASSETGQGNQPQHF.

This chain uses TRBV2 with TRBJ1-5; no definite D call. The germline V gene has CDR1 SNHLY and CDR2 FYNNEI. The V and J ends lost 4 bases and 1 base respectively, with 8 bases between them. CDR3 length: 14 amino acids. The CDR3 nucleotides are TGTGCCAGCAGTGGTCAGGCCAGCAATCAGCCCCAGCATTTT. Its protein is CASSGQASNQPQHF.

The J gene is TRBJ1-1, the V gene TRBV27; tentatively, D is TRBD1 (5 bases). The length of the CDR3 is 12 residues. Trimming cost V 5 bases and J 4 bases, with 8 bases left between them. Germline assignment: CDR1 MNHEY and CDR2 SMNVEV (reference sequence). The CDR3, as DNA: TGTGCCAGCAGTCCCCAGGGCACTGAAGCTTTCTTT. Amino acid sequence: CASSPQGTEAFF.

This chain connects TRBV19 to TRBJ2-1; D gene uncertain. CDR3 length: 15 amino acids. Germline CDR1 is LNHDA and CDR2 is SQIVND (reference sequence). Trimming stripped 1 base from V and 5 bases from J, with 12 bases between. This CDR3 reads CASSIVPGSHNEQFF. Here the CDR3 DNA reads TGTGCCAGTAGTATAGTACCGGGTTCCCACAATGAGCAGTTCTTC.

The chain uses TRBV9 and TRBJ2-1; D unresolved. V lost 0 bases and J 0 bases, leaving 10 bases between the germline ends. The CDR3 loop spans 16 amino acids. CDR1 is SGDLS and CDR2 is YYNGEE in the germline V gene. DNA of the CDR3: TGTGCCAGCAGCGTAGATCCCAGTGTCTCCTACAATGAGCAGTTCTTC. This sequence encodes CASSVDPSVSYNEQFF.

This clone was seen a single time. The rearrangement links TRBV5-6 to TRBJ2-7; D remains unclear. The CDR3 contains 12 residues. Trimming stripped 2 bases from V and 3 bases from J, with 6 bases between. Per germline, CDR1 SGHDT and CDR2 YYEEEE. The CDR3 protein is CASSFNGYEQYF. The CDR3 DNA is TGTGCCAGCAGCTTTAACGGCTACGAGCAGTACTTC.

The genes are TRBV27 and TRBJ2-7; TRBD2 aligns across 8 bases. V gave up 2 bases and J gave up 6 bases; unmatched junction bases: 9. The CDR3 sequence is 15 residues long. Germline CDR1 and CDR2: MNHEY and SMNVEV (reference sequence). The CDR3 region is CASSLTLAGSSEQYF. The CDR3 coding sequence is TGTGCCAGCAGTTTAACCTTAGCGGGATCTAGCGAGCAGTACTTC.

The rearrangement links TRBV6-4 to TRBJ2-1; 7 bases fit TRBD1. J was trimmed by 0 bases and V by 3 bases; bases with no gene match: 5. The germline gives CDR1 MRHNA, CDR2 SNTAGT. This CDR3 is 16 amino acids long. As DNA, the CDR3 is TGTGCCAGCAGTGAAGGACAGGTGAGCTCCTACAATGAGCAGTTCTTC. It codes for CASSEGQVSSYNEQFF.

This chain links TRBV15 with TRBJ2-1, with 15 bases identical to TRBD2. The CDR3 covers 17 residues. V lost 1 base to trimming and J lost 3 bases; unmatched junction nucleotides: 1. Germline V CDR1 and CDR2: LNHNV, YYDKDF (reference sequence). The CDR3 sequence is CATSRGTSGRVYNEQFF. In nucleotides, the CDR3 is TGTGCCACCAGCAGAGGGACTAGCGGGAGGGTCTACAATGAGCAGTTCTTC.

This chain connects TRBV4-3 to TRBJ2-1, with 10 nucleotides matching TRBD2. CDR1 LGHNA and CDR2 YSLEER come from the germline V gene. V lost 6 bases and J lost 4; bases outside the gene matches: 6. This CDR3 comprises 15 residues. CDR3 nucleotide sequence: TGCGCCAGCAGTCTCGGACTAGCGGATTACAATGAGCAGTTCTTC. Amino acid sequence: CASSLGLADYNEQFF.

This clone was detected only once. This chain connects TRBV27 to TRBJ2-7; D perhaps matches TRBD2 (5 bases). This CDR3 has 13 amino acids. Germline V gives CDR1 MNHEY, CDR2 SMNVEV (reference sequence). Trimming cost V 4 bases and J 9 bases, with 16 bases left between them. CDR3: CASSSPPGSAQYF. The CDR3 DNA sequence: TGTGCCAGCAGTTCCCCTCCGGGGAGCGCGCAGTACTTC.

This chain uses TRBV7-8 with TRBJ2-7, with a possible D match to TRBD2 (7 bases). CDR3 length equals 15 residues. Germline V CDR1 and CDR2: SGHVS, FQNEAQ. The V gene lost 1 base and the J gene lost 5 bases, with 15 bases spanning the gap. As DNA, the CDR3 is TGTGCCAGCAGCTTAGATGGGGGGGGGCTCAACGAGCAGTACTTC. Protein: CASSLDGGGLNEQYF.

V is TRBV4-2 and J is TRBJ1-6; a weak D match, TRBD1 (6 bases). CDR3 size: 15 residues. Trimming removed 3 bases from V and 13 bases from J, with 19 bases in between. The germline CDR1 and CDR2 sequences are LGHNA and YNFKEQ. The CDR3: CASSHRGTGDFPLHF. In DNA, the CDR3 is TGTGCCAGCAGCCACAGGGGTACGGGTGATTTCCCCCTCCACTTT.

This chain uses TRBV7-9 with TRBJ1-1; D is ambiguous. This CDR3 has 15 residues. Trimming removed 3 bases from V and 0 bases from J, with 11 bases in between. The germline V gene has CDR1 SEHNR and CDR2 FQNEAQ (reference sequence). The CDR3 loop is CASSLGDYMNTEAFF. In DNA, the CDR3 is TGTGCCAGCAGCTTGGGCGACTACATGAACACTGAAGCTTTCTTT.

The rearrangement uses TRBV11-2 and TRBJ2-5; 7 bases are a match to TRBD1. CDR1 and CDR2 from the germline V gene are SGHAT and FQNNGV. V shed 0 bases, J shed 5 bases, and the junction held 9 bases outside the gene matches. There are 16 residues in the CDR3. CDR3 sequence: CASSLDLTGSGETQYF. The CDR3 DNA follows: TGTGCCAGCAGCTTAGATCTGACAGGGTCCGGGGAGACCCAGTACTTC.

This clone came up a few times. CDR3 residues: CASSELGTDKLNYGYTF. CDR3 DNA: TGTGCCAGCAGTGAATTGGGGACAGACAAACTTAACTATGGCTACACCTTC. This chain links TRBV6-1 with TRBJ1-2, with 7 bases that match TRBD1. The V gene end was trimmed by 2 bases and the J gene end by 1 base; junction bases not matched to a gene: 10. The CDR3 consists of 17 residues. Germline CDR1 reads MNHNS; CDR2 reads SASEGT.

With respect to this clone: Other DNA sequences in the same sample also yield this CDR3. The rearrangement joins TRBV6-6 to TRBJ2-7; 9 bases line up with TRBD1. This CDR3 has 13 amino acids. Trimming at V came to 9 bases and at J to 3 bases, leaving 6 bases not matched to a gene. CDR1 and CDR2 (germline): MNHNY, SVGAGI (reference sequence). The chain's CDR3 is CASRQGVVYEQYF. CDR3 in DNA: TGTGCCAGTAGACAGGGGGTAGTCTACGAGCAGTACTTC.

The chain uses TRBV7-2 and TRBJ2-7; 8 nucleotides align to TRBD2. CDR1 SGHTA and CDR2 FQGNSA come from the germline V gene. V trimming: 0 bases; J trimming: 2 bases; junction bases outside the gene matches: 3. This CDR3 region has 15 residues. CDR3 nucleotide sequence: TGTGCCAGCAGCTTAGCACTAGCGGAGACCTACGAGCAGTACTTC. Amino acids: CASSLALAETYEQYF.

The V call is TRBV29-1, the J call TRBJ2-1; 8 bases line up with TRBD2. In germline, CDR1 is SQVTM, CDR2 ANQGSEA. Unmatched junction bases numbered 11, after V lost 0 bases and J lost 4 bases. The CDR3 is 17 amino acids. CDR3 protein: CSVEDRGGSGVYNEQFF. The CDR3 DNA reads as TGCAGCGTTGAAGACCGGGGGGGGAGCGGGGTTTACAATGAGCAGTTCTTC.

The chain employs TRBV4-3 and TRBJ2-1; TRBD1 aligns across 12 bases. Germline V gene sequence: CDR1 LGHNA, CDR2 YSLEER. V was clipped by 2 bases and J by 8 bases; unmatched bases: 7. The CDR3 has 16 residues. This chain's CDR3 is CASSQTPGTGGDEQFF. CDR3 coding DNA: TGCGCCAGCAGCCAAACTCCTGGGACAGGGGGCGATGAGCAGTTCTTC.

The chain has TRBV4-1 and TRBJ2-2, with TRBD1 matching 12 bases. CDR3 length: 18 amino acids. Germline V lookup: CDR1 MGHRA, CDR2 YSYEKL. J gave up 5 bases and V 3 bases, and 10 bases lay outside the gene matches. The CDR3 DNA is TGCGCCAGCAGCCAGCCGGGACAGGGGGCGCGAGGAACCGGGGAGCTGTTTTTT. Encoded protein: CASSQPGQGARGTGELFF.

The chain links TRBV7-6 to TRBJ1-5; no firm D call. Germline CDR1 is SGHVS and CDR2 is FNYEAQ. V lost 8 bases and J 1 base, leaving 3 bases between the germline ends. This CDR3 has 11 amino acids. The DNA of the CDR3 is TGTGCCAGCGGCAGCAATCAGCCCCAGCATTTT. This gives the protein CASGSNQPQHF.

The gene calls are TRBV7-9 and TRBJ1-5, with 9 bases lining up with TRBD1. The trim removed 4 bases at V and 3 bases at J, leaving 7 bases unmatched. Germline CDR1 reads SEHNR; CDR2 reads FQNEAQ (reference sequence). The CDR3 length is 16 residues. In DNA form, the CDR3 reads TGTGCCAGCAGCTGGAACGGACAGGGGATCAATCAGCCCCAGCATTTT. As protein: CASSWNGQGINQPQHF.

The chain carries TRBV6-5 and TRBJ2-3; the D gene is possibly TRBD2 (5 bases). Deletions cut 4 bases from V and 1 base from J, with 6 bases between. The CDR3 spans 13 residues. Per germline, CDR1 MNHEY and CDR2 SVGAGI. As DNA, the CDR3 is TGTGCCAGCAGTTTTAGCGGCACAGATACGCAGTATTTT. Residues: CASSFSGTDTQYF.